This TCR beta chain was identified during a study of blood T cell repertoires in COVID-19. Study-wide context: Material from acute and convalescent COVID-19 was sourced from the United States, Italy and Spain.

Germline-derived CDR1 and CDR2 are MDHEN and SYDVKM. V was cut by 3 bases and J by 0 bases, with 11 bases left in between. This CDR3 spans 15 amino acids. Original handling: The assay estimated nucleated cells by amplifying reference gene primers. Profiled with immunoSEQ multiplex PCR; TCRdb holds only in-frame clones, not every one. That table furnishes V, J and clone size, whereas the DNA furnished D and trimming. The sample holds over 200,000 clones, roughly 90% seen once. The sequence was collected from a woman in her sixties or seventies with acute or convalescent COVID-19. Sequences were obtained from peripheral blood. The chain employs TRBV28 and TRBJ1-1; D possibly corresponds to TRBD1 (6 bases). DNA of the CDR3: TGTGCCAGCAGTTTCTTGGACAGAGTGAACACTGAAGCTTTCTTT. It yields the protein CASSFLDRVNTEAFF.